This TCR beta chain was sequenced during a study of response to subunit inactivated influenza vaccine (dated by TCRdb to 2016 to 2018). A note on the overall study: The study used deep quantitative T cell receptor repertoire profiling to track responses to a trivalent subunit inactivated influenza vaccine.

For this clonotype: Its antigen is unknown. It has no much larger one-base neighbor in the sample; base qualities were not kept.

In the germline V gene, CDR1 corresponds to LGHNA and CDR2 to YSLEER. The CDR3 goes from the cysteine to the phenylalanine over 15 residues. This entry keeps only the CDR3 DNA: 45 bases, framed from base 1. Germline trimming amounts to 4 bases on V and 8 bases on J, with 9 as the count of junction bases outside the gene matches. The library was obtained by RT-PCR. The sequencer listed for this sample is Illumina HiSeq 2500. Clones were called with MiXCR by TCRdb after fastp trimmed the public reads at Q25, and only in-frame beta chains were retained. Every CDR3 protein is listed once, alongside the most common genes and DNA of its rows. This sample holds 710,000 or so distinct CDR3 sequences; roughly 14% were observed only once. 11% of the sample is in the top ten clones. Summary of the overall study and its limitations: It was suggested by the authors that each seasonal influenza vaccination may recruit only a limited number of new T cells.

The source material was PBMCs from blood, sampled 11 to 12 days after vaccination. The rearranged segments are TRBV4-3 and TRBJ2-1, and TRBD2 aligns with 9 junction nucleotides. The TCR comes from a man aged 45 to 65 who received an inactivated influenza vaccine. Donor details come from another sample of the same person, matched by shared clones. CDR3 sequence: CASSPGGGGAYEQFF. In nucleotide form, the sequence is TGCGCCAGCAGCCCGGGGGGCGGGGGGGCTTATGAGCAGTTCTTC.